The TCR beta chain described here comes from a study of a mutant IDH1 vaccine in newly diagnosed glioma. The overall study: The therapy given earlier, which was standard therapy, consisted of radiotherapy, temozolomide, or both, and most of the patients received both.

Comments on this clone: Its antigen is not known.

Method: immunoSEQ multiplex PCR; TCRdb's copy keeps in-frame clones and lacks some. The sample consists of just over 35,000 clones, about four fifths of them appearing once. Time point denoted: week 11, during vaccination. Doses consisted of 300 ug of mutant IDH1 20-mer peptide each, paired with topical imiquimod. The CDR3 consists of 17 residues. With V trimmed by 3 bases and J by 6 bases, 12 bases remained unmatched. The germline V gene has CDR1 SGDLS and CDR2 YYNGEE. The rearrangement joins TRBV9 to TRBJ2-2, with 9 bases that match TRBD2. This receptor was taken from a woman between 25 and 40 years old with glioma. Some clones in this sample may be carry-over from other donors' samples. The sample here was peripheral blood mononuclear cells (PBMCs), taken from a glioma patient whose treatment included an IDH1 peptide vaccine. The CDR3 here is CASSAGPAGGPPGELFF. The CDR3 DNA is TGTGCCAGCAGCGCTGGGCCGGCGGGAGGGCCCCCCGGGGAGCTGTTTTTT.